The sequence of this TCR beta chain was determined in a study of tumor and adjacent non-tumor tissue in lung cancer. The CDR3 totals 15 residues. Germline CDR1 is DFQATT and CDR2 is SNEGSKA (reference sequence). Three rounds of nested PCR, following a modified ARM-PCR protocol, produced the TCRbeta library. TCRdb re-analysed the multiplex PCR reads in MiXCR, keeping a single row per CDR3 protein. The sample includes about 80,000 distinct CDR3 sequences, 80% to 90% of them seen just once. No cell sorting was done before RNA was extracted from the tissue. The normal lung tissue was taken more than 3 cm from the tumor edge. The sample holds one count of this clonotype. The junction departs from germline at one end; a sequencing error may be responsible.

This receptor was obtained from a man between 60 and 75 years old with non-small cell lung cancer. The chain links TRBV20-1 to TRBJ2-3; D may be TRBD1 (5 bases). The sequencing sample was made of distant non-tumor lung tissue. The CDR3 is CNASPENRGPDTQYF. CDR3 in DNA: TGCAATGCTAGTCCGGAAAATAGGGGTCCAGATACGCAGTATTTT.